This TCR beta chain was recorded in a study of molecular identifiers for immune sequencing clone quantification. TCRdb re-derived calls from the PCR reads in MiXCR, one entry per CDR3 protein. The sample records approximately 97,000 distinct CDR3 sequences, around 37% being singletons. This clonotype was found a few times. The CDR3 is 14 amino acids. V shed 1 base and J shed 2 bases, with 6 bases lying between them. CDR1 LNHDA and CDR2 SQIVND come from the germline V gene (reference sequence). The sample comprised naive CD8+ T cells from blood, with Jurkat cell RNA spiked in. Stated subset: FACS-sorted CD8+CD4-CCR7+CD45RA+ naive T cells. This rearrangement joins TRBV19 to TRBJ2-4; no clear D gene. The clonotype comes from a human donor in good health. Some libraries in this study had Jurkat cell RNA spiked in. CDR3 DNA sequence: TGTGCCAGTAGTATAGGCAATTCCAAAAACATTCAGTACTTC. It is translated as CASSIGNSKNIQYF.